Listed below are T cell receptor beta chains from one sample, sequenced in a study of CD8 T cells in Susac syndrome. TCRdb reanalysed the immunoSEQ multiplex PCR reads using MiXCR and keeps one entry per CDR3 protein. Of some 150,000 distinct CDR3 sequences in the sample, roughly 94% were seen once. Source material: CD8+ T cells from PBMCs. These receptor sequences come from a human donor in good health. CDR3s include the opening cysteine and the closing phenylalanine or tryptophan. The D gene is left open where the match is weak. Clone size appears in some rows only: once, few, many, or a class for an expanded clone.

v_call	j_call	d_call	clone_size	cdr3_nt	cdr3_aa
TRBV6-2/TRBV6-3	TRBJ2-7	-	-	TGTGCCAGCAGTTGGAATCCCCACGAGCAGTACTTC	CASSWNPHEQYF
TRBV7-9	TRBJ2-5	-	few	TGTGCCAGCAGCTTAGAAGGGAGAGAGACCCAGTACTTC	CASSLEGRETQYF
TRBV7-6	TRBJ2-1	TRBD2	-	TGTGCCAGCAGCTTAGGTACCTCTAGCGGCCTGGCCTCCTACAATGAGCAGTTCTTC	CASSLGTSSGLASYNEQFF
TRBV6-5	TRBJ2-3	TRBD2	-	TGTGCCAGCAGTTGGGGACTAGCCGCCACAGATACGCAGTATTTT	CASSWGLAATDTQYF
TRBV20-1	TRBJ2-7	TRBD2	-	TGCAGTGCTAGGGGTTTAGCGGGCGAATACTACGAGCAGTACTTC	CSARGLAGEYYEQYF
TRBV28	TRBJ2-7	-	-	TGTGCCAGCAGCCCCAGGGAGAACTACGAGCAGTACTTC	CASSPRENYEQYF
TRBV4-3	TRBJ1-5	-	-	TGCGCCAGCAGCCAAGACAGGGCTATTAATCAGCCCCAGCATTTT	CASSQDRAINQPQHF
TRBV4-3	TRBJ1-1	-	-	TGCGCCAGCAGCCCCCGGGACCGGAACACTGAAGCTTTCTTT	CASSPRDRNTEAFF
TRBV27	TRBJ2-7	-	-	TGTGCCAGCAGTTTTGGCGCCTTGGGCACCTACGAGCAGTACTTC	CASSFGALGTYEQYF
TRBV29-1	TRBJ1-5	-	-	TGCAGCGTCGTCCTCCCCGATAGCAATCAGCCCCAGCATTTT	CSVVLPDSNQPQHF
TRBV27	TRBJ2-7	TRBD1	-	TGTGCCAGCAGTTTATTGTTGGGACAGCGCTACGAGCAGTACTTC	CASSLLLGQRYEQYF
TRBV20-1	TRBJ2-7	-	-	TGCAGTGCTAGAGAAACAGGCGGGGCCTACGAGCAGTACTTC	CSARETGGAYEQYF
TRBV5-6	TRBJ1-2	-	-	TGTGCCAGCGGCAAAGGGGTACAACAGGACTATGGCTACACCTTC	CASGKGVQQDYGYTF
TRBV19	TRBJ2-1	TRBD2	-	TGTGCCAGTAGTATCCCTAGCGGGAGGCTCGATGAGCAGTTCTTC	CASSIPSGRLDEQFF
TRBV5-4	TRBJ2-7	-	-	TGTGCCAGCAGCTCAATAGGGGCGTACGAGCAGTACTTC	CASSSIGAYEQYF
TRBV27	TRBJ1-2	-	-	TGTGCCAGCAGTCTAGTGGGGGCGCTGGGCTATGGCTACACCTTC	CASSLVGALGYGYTF
TRBV27	TRBJ1-4	-	-	TGTGCCAGCAGAAGACAGGACTCAGGAGAAAAACTGTTTTTT	CASRRQDSGEKLFF
TRBV27	TRBJ2-7	-	-	TGTGCCAGCAGTCCTCGGGACGGAGGTAGTCACGAGCAGTACTTC	CASSPRDGGSHEQYF
TRBV27	TRBJ1-5	-	once	TGTGCCAGCAGTTTACAAGCTTATAGCAATCAGCCCCAGCATTTT	CASSLQAYSNQPQHF
TRBV6-2/TRBV6-3	TRBJ2-6	-	-	TGTGCCAGCAGTAGAGCTAGCGAAATCTCTGGGGCCAACGTCCTGACTTTC	CASSRASEISGANVLTF
TRBV9	TRBJ1-3	-	-	TGTGCCAGCAGCGTCGGGGTTACCTCTGGAAACACCATATATTTT	CASSVGVTSGNTIYF
TRBV5-6	TRBJ2-1	-	few	TGTGCCAGCAGCTCTGACAGCAATGAGCAGTTCTTC	CASSSDSNEQFF
TRBV23-1	TRBJ2-4	-	once	TGCGCCAACTTCTGCCCGACACGGGGTCAGTACTTC	CANFCPTRGQYF